These 27 T cell receptor beta chains were all obtained from the same sample, sequenced in a study of CD8 T cells in Susac syndrome. Random hexamers were used to reverse transcribe the RNA input (about 0.45 to 1 ug). TCRdb redid the calling of the immunoSEQ multiplex PCR reads with MiXCR, one entry per CDR3 protein. This table holds roughly 86,000 distinct CDR3 sequences, about 96% found once. Sequencing was performed on CD8+ T cells from PBMCs. The receptors were sampled from a human donor with Susac syndrome.

V gene TRBV3-1 combines with J gene TRBJ1-2; 7 positions agree with TRBD1. The CDR3 totals 16 residues. From germline, CDR1 is LGHDT and CDR2 YNNKEL (reference sequence). After removal of 1 base from V and 3 bases from J, the junction contained 8 bases not matched to a gene. CDR3 DNA: TGTGCCAGCAGCCAAGTCCGACAGGGTGGGGACTATGGCTACACCTTC. Protein: CASSQVRQGGDYGYTF.

This clonotype was detected once. The CDR3 nucleotides are TGCAGTGCGCCAAGGACGGGAAATTTGTATACGCAGTATTTT. Its translation is CSAPRTGNLYTQYF. The chain uses TRBV20-1 and TRBJ2-3; a possible D gene is TRBD2 (5 bases). The V gene's germline CDR1 is DFQATT and CDR2 SNEGSKA (reference sequence). The V end was cut by 6 bases, the J end by 7 bases, with 20 bases between. The CDR3 runs 14 residues.

The V and J genes are TRBV29-1 and TRBJ1-1; no firm D call. The CDR3 is made up of 13 amino acids. The V gene's germline CDR1 is SQVTM and CDR2 ANQGSEA. V gave up 4 bases and J gave up 0 bases, with 9 bases separating them. DNA of the CDR3: TGCAGCGTTGGGAAACAAATGAACACTGAAGCTTTCTTT. The encoded protein is CSVGKQMNTEAFF.

The sample holds one count of this clonotype. The V and J genes are TRBV2 and TRBJ1-1; TRBD1 aligns across 9 bases. V shed 1 base, J shed 8 bases, and the junction held 2 bases outside the gene matches. CDR3 length: 13 amino acids. Germline V gene sequence: CDR1 SNHLY, CDR2 FYNNEI. CDR3 DNA: TGTGCCAGCAGTGAAGAACAGGGGGCGGAAGCTTTCTTT. Amino acids: CASSEEQGAEAFF.

The chain carries TRBV5-4 and TRBJ2-5; 7 bases agree with TRBD1. The trim removed 3 bases at V and 7 bases at J, leaving 9 bases unmatched. Germline assignment: CDR1 SGHNT and CDR2 YYREEE (reference sequence). This CDR3 comprises 14 residues. The CDR3 protein is CASSSGQSLGTQYF. CDR3 nucleotide sequence: TGTGCCAGCAGCTCGGGACAGAGCCTGGGGACCCAGTACTTC.

CDR3 region: CASSHGGYTEAFF. In DNA, the CDR3 is TGCGCCAGCAGCCATGGAGGATACACTGAAGCTTTCTTT. The rearrangement uses TRBV4-3 and TRBJ1-1; D is unresolved. There are 13 residues in the CDR3. Germline V gives CDR1 LGHNA, CDR2 YSLEER. V was pared by 3 bases and J by 3 bases, with 8 bases between.

The rearrangement uses TRBV29-1 and TRBJ2-7; maybe TRBD2 (6 bases). The germline V gene encodes CDR1 SQVTM and CDR2 ANQGSEA. Between the trimmed V and J ends, which lost 5 bases and 6 bases, there was a span of 14 bases. The CDR3 extends over 12 amino acids. The DNA of the CDR3 is TGCAGCGTTCTTACCGGGACTCGCGAGCAGTACTTC. As protein: CSVLTGTREQYF.

V usage is TRBV29-1 and J usage is TRBJ1-2, with a tentative D call TRBD1 (5 bases). The V end lost 6 bases, the J end lost 4 bases, and 12 bases lay between the germline ends. CDR3 length equals 12 residues. Germline V gives CDR1 SQVTM, CDR2 ANQGSEA. CDR3 region: CSVPGEGYGYTF. The CDR3 coding sequence is TGCAGCGTCCCGGGGGAAGGCTATGGCTACACCTTC.

The chain employs TRBV5-1 and TRBJ1-6, with D possibly TRBD1 on 5 matching bases. V shed 4 bases and J shed 6 bases, with 5 bases lying between them. The CDR3 totals 12 residues. CDR1 and CDR2 (germline): SGHRS, YFSETQ. CDR3 sequence reads: CASSDSNSPLHF. In DNA, the CDR3 is TGCGCCAGCAGCGACAGTAATTCACCCCTCCACTTT. The full variable domain, its missing parts supplied by reference TRBV5-1 and TRBJ1-6, is KAGVTQTPRYLIKTRGQQVTLSCSPISGHRSVSWYQQTPGQGLQFLFEYFSETQRNKGNFPGRFSGRQFSNSRSEMNVSTLELGDSALYLCASSDSNSPLHFGNGTRLTVT.

The V call is TRBV3-1, the J call TRBJ2-7, with D possibly TRBD2 on 5 matching bases. Germline V lookup: CDR1 LGHDT, CDR2 YNNKEL (reference sequence). The V end lost 4 bases, the J end lost 9 bases, and 19 bases lay between the germline ends. The CDR3 sequence is 14 residues long. CDR3 DNA sequence: TGTGCCAGCAGCCGTAGCGTCTCAGTTCACGGGCAGTACTTC. Protein sequence: CASSRSVSVHGQYF.

The chain recombines TRBV6-1 with TRBJ1-6; D remains ambiguous. The germline gives CDR1 MNHNS, CDR2 SASEGT. The CDR3 loop spans 13 amino acids. Trimming took 7 bases from V and 5 from J, leaving 9 bases between them. CDR3: CASIWKDNSPLHF. CDR3 in DNA: TGTGCCAGCATTTGGAAGGATAATTCACCCCTCCACTTT.

This CDR3 is CASSQGPLGQPQHF. The CDR3 DNA is TGCGCCAGCAGCCAAGGGCCTCTGGGTCAGCCCCAGCATTTT. This chain links TRBV4-1 with TRBJ1-5; D unresolved. The CDR3 loop spans 14 amino acids. CDR1 and CDR2 from the germline V gene are MGHRA and YSYEKL. The ends were cut back, 1 base at V and 6 bases at J, with 10 bases in the middle.

The chain carries TRBV29-1 and TRBJ1-2; a possible D gene is TRBD1 (6 bases). V shed 3 bases and J shed 6 bases, with 14 bases lying between them. Germline values: CDR1 SQVTM, CDR2 ANQGSEA. This CDR3 spans 13 amino acids. DNA of the CDR3: TGCAGCGTTGAGGGGGGGGCACCCGATGGCTACACCTTC. Translation: CSVEGGAPDGYTF. Combining the CDR3 with reference TRBV29-1 and TRBJ1-2 gives the whole variable domain SAVISQKPSRDICQRGTSLTIQCQVDSQVTMMFWYRQQPGQSLTLIATANQGSEATYESGFVIDKFPISRPNLTFSTLTVSNMSPEDSSIYLCSVEGGAPDGYTFGSGTRLTVV.

The chain employs TRBV7-9 and TRBJ1-4; 9 positions match TRBD1. Germline V CDR1 and CDR2: SEHNR, FQNEAQ (reference sequence). CDR3 size: 14 residues. The V segment lost 5 bases and the J segment 8 bases; nucleotides outside the gene matches: 6. The CDR3 DNA reads TGTGCCAGCAGCCCCGGGACAGGGAGCGAAAAACTGTTTTTT. This gives the protein CASSPGTGSEKLFF.

This chain connects TRBV27 to TRBJ1-6, with D possibly matching TRBD1 (5 bases). Germline V gene data show CDR1 as MNHEY and CDR2 as SMNVEV (reference sequence). Trimming shortened V by 5 bases and J by 7 bases, and 21 bases separated the two germline ends. This CDR3 is built from 17 residues. CDR3 loop: CASSPNTAGTANSPLHF. In DNA form, the CDR3 reads TGTGCCAGCAGTCCCAATACTGCCGGGACGGCAAATTCACCCCTCCACTTT.

The rearrangement joins TRBV12-3 or TRBV12-4 to TRBJ1-6; no clear D. The CDR3 loop spans 13 amino acids. The V end was cut by 0 bases, the J end by 6 bases, with 3 bases between. Written as DNA, the CDR3 is TGTGCCAGCAGTTTAGCCTCTAATTCACCCCTCCACTTT. It codes for CASSLASNSPLHF.

The chain carries TRBV4-2 and TRBJ1-2; 9 positions agree with TRBD1. This CDR3 is 15 amino acids long. Per germline, CDR1 LGHNA and CDR2 YNFKEQ. Losses at the gene ends were 4 bases for V and 8 bases for J; bases not matched to a gene: 11. The CDR3 nucleotides read TGTGCCAGCAGCCCGCAGCCGGGACAGGGTATAGGCTACACCTTC. Translated: CASSPQPGQGIGYTF.

The chain combines TRBV4-2 with TRBJ2-1; 8 bases agree with TRBD2. CDR3 length: 17 amino acids. Unmatched junction bases numbered 9, after V lost 3 bases and J lost 2 bases. The germline gives CDR1 LGHNA, CDR2 YNFKEQ. CDR3 nucleotide sequence: TGTGCCAGCAGCCAGACCCAGACTAGCGAAGCCTACAATGAGCAGTTCTTC. Translated, it gives CASSQTQTSEAYNEQFF.

The chain combines TRBV27 with TRBJ2-3, with D maybe TRBD1 (7 bases). Trimming shortened V by 3 bases and J by 5 bases, and 12 bases separated the two germline ends. Per germline, CDR1 MNHEY and CDR2 SMNVEV (reference sequence). The CDR3 totals 14 residues. The CDR3 spells CASSFTGEEDTQYF. As DNA, the CDR3 is TGTGCCAGCAGTTTCACAGGGGAGGAAGATACGCAGTATTTT.

This clonotype has just one count. The chain uses TRBV7-6 and TRBJ1-2, with unresolved D. CDR3 size: 14 residues. Trimming took 5 bases from V and 8 from J, leaving 18 bases between them. Germline CDR1 SGHVS, CDR2 FNYEAQ. Here the CDR3 reads CASSTGPTSGGYTF. The CDR3 nucleotides read TGTGCCAGCAGCACCGGTCCCACATCGGGAGGCTACACCTTC.

CDR3 loop: CSARDQTRGDSPLHF. DNA for the CDR3: TGCAGTGCTAGAGACCAGACCAGGGGTGATTCACCCCTCCACTTT. The V gene is TRBV20-1, the J gene TRBJ1-6; possible D gene TRBD1, 6 bases. The CDR3 is 15 amino acids. V lost 0 bases and J lost 8, with 14 bases in between. The germline gives CDR1 DFQATT, CDR2 SNEGSKA (reference sequence).

The V gene is TRBV18, the J gene TRBJ1-5; 9 nucleotides match TRBD1. Germline V CDR1 and CDR2: KGHSH, LQKENI. The J segment lost 3 bases and the V segment lost 3 bases, leaving 3 bases of the junction unmatched. The CDR3 extends over 15 amino acids. The CDR3, as DNA: TGTGCCAGCTCACCCGGGACAGGGAACAATCAGCCCCAGCATTTT. Translation: CASSPGTGNNQPQHF.

V gene TRBV29-1 combines with J gene TRBJ2-2; either TRBD1 or TRBD2 may fit D (5 bases each). Looked up from germline, CDR1 is SQVTM and CDR2 is ANQGSEA. Deletions cut 5 bases from V and 9 bases from J, with 16 bases between. The CDR3 sequence is 13 residues long. The CDR3 reads CSVRFPGQWELFF. The CDR3 coding sequence is TGCAGCGTTAGGTTCCCGGGGCAGTGGGAGCTGTTTTTT.

The chain combines TRBV27 with TRBJ2-1; D call uncertain. The CDR3 totals 15 residues. Trimming took off 4 bases at V and 8 bases at J, with 18 bases between the two ends. Germline V gives CDR1 MNHEY, CDR2 SMNVEV (reference sequence). The DNA for the CDR3 is TGTGCCAGCAGTTCGTCCCGGACGATACGCGATGAGCAGTTCTTC. Encoded protein: CASSSSRTIRDEQFF.

The genes are TRBV7-9 and TRBJ1-4; D ambiguous. The V gene lost 5 bases and the J gene lost 8 bases, with 15 bases spanning the gap. CDR1 and CDR2 (germline): SEHNR, FQNEAQ (reference sequence). CDR3 length: 14 residues. The CDR3 region has the DNA TGTGCCAGCAGCCCCTCTCCGGGAGGGGAAAAACTGTTTTTT. It encodes CASSPSPGGEKLFF.

This clonotype was counted a single time. The chain is built from TRBV3-1 and TRBJ2-7, with 7 bases identical to TRBD1. CDR3 length: 13 amino acids. Germline V gives CDR1 LGHDT, CDR2 YNNKEL (reference sequence). After removal of 6 bases from V and 5 bases from J, the junction contained 7 bases not matched to a gene. CDR3 nucleotide sequence: TGTGCCAGCAGTCCGACAGGGTGGAACGAGCAGTACTTC. It is translated as CASSPTGWNEQYF.

CDR3 residues: CAWSVVRGGETQYF. CDR3 DNA sequence: TGTGCCTGGAGTGTAGTCAGGGGGGGCGAGACCCAGTACTTC. V gene TRBV30 combines with J gene TRBJ2-5, with D perhaps assigned TRBD1 or TRBD2 (7 bases each). Germline CDR1 and CDR2: GTSNPN and SVGIG (reference sequence). The CDR3 totals 14 residues. Trimming took off 0 bases at V and 5 bases at J, with 13 bases between the two ends.